This TCR beta chain was sequenced for a study of blood T cell repertoires in COVID-19. Background on the study: The origin of the acute and convalescent COVID-19 samples was the United States, Italy and Spain. In each case, the material was cDNA or gDNA derived from T cells, B-cell-depleted T cells, or PBMCs.

The CDR3 spans 14 residues. The V and J ends lost 8 bases and 8 bases, in that order; junction bases with no gene match: 9. CDR1 and CDR2 from the germline V gene are MNHEY and SVGAGI. In the authors' workflow: Researchers report that nucleated cell counts were estimated from reference gene primer amplification. Repertoires were generated with immunoSEQ multiplex PCR, while TCRdb's copy carries only in-frame clones and drops some. From that table come the V and J calls and clone size; the DNA was used to work out D and trimming. The sample holds about 200,000 clones, just over 85% seen once. V usage is TRBV6-5 and J usage is TRBJ1-4, with 9 bases that match TRBD1. Sequenced: peripheral blood. The sequence came from a man under 40 who had recovered from COVID-19. The CDR3 coding sequence is TGTGCCAGCGCCTTGGACAGGGGAATAGAAAAACTGTTTTTT. Protein sequence: CASALDRGIEKLFF.